These 8 T cell receptor beta chains were sequenced from one sample in a study of metastatic and nonmetastatic thyroid tumors. TCRdb reprocessed the PCR reads using MiXCR. The sample has 8,000 to 8,500 clones, around 40% seen once; the top ten hold roughly 33%. The entire patient cohort was treatment-naive prior to thyroid surgery. The source material was tumor tissue. The receptor set was obtained from a male donor with papillary thyroid cancer or a benign thyroid nodule (not recorded which). Some clones in this sample may be carry-over from other donors' samples.

The gene calls are TRBV4-2 and TRBJ2-2; 8 positions match TRBD1. Trimming at V came to 8 bases and at J to 4 bases, leaving 6 bases not matched to a gene. CDR1 is LGHNA and CDR2 is YNFKEQ in the germline V gene. The CDR3 spans 14 residues. The CDR3: CASGQGSGTGELFF. In nucleotides, the CDR3 is TGTGCCAGCGGACAGGGATCGGGCACCGGGGAGCTGTTTTTT.

In DNA form, the CDR3 reads TGCAGTGCTAGAGACCGTAGGACAGGGGATTCTTACGAGCAGTACTTC. Translating it yields CSARDRRTGDSYEQYF. The chain combines TRBV20-1 with TRBJ2-7; TRBD1 matches 9 bases. Germline lookup yields CDR1 DFQATT and CDR2 SNEGSKA (reference sequence). The CDR3 runs 16 residues. Unmatched junction bases numbered 10, after V lost 0 bases and J lost 4 bases.

Judged by abundance, this clone is hyperexpanded. This chain links TRBV6-1 with TRBJ1-2, with 8 bases matching TRBD1. V was clipped by 0 bases and J by 4 bases; unmatched bases: 1. This CDR3 region has 14 residues. Germline V gene data show CDR1 as MNHNS and CDR2 as SASEGT. CDR3 region: CASSEAGTGYGYTF. In DNA form, the CDR3 reads TGTGCCAGCAGTGAAGCCGGGACAGGCTATGGCTACACCTTC.

This clone has only a few counts. V and J are TRBV27 and TRBJ1-6, with a weak D call TRBD1 (5 bases). V shed 3 bases and J shed 5 bases, with 20 bases lying between them. The CDR3 consists of 18 residues. CDR1 is MNHEY, CDR2 SMNVEV, per germline (reference sequence). CDR3 in DNA: TGTGCCAGCAGTTTGGCCCTTAGGGGCATAAGCCATAATTCACCCCTCCACTTT. It yields the protein CASSLALRGISHNSPLHF.

The chain carries TRBV5-1 and TRBJ2-1; 10 bases align to TRBD2. CDR1 and CDR2 (germline): SGHRS, YFSETQ. The CDR3 extends over 17 amino acids. V gave up 3 bases and J gave up 6 bases; unmatched junction bases: 12. CDR3 bases: TGCGCCAGCAGCTCCCTAAGCGGGAGGGGACCGGGCAATGAGCAGTTCTTC. Translation: CASSSLSGRGPGNEQFF. The variable domain in full, with the rest retrieved from reference TRBV5-1 and TRBJ2-1, is KAGVTQTPRYLIKTRGQQVTLSCSPISGHRSVSWYQQTPGQGLQFLFEYFSETQRNKGNFPGRFSGRQFSNSRSEMNVSTLELGDSALYLCASSSLSGRGPGNEQFFGPGTRLTVL.

This clone was counted between two and nine times. The chain carries TRBV28 and TRBJ1-5; 9 bases align to TRBD1. Germline loops: CDR1 MDHEN, CDR2 SYDVKM. The ends lost 4 bases at V and 4 bases at J; junction bases unmatched: 5. The CDR3 loop spans 15 amino acids. CDR3 coding DNA: TGTGCCAGCAGTTCCGCCGGGACAGGGAATCAGCCCCAGCATTTT. It yields the protein CASSSAGTGNQPQHF.

This chain links TRBV5-1 with TRBJ1-2, with D possibly being TRBD1 (6 bases). CDR1 and CDR2 (germline): SGHRS, YFSETQ. The V end was cut by 4 bases, the J end by 0 bases, with 7 bases between. The CDR3 length is 13 residues. CDR3 DNA: TGCGCCAGCAGCCGGGACACTAACTATGGCTACACCTTC. This sequence encodes CASSRDTNYGYTF. Based on the CDR3 plus reference TRBV5-1 and TRBJ1-2, the full variable domain is KAGVTQTPRYLIKTRGQQVTLSCSPISGHRSVSWYQQTPGQGLQFLFEYFSETQRNKGNFPGRFSGRQFSNSRSEMNVSTLELGDSALYLCASSRDTNYGYTFGSGTRLTVV.

This clone was detected once. The chain combines TRBV5-6 with TRBJ2-5; D perhaps matches TRBD2 (6 bases). Germline CDR1 SGHDT, CDR2 YYEEEE. V lost 1 base and J lost 3, with 13 bases in between. The CDR3 is made up of 15 amino acids. The DNA of the CDR3 is TGTGCCAGCAGCTTGCGGGAGCTTGGTAAAGAGACCCAGTACTTC. It is translated as CASSLRELGKETQYF.